This T cell receptor beta chain came from a study of cytomegalovirus exposure and HLA in healthy donors (dated by TCRdb to between 2016 and 2019). Regarding the complete study: In an earlier analysis of several hundred of the donors, approximately 300 Gb of sequence data and some 100 million unique TCR beta sequences from 150 million to 200 million T cells were reported. An early release that covered fewer than 750 HLA-typed donors contained approximately 300 gigabases of sequencing data and 85 million to 100 million unique TCR sequences. The genetic ancestry cluster associated with self-reported Caucasian donors included around 76% of the approximately 400 genotyped donors. The study aimed to test whether signatures of past pathogen exposure could be identified by cataloging public T cell receptors. The study profiled the T cell repertoires of hundreds of subjects by immunosequencing and related them to cytomegalovirus serostatus. In addition to the first cohort of 500 to 850 subjects, a separate validation cohort of 120 different subjects was used. High-throughput TCR immunosequencing, statistical association of individual TCRs with disease status, and machine learning were combined to predict cytomegalovirus infection status. A later analysis re-analyzed previously published TCR beta repertoires from 660 or so donors and added high-resolution HLA genotyping to study TCR occurrence patterns. Rather than using new phenotypic data, the later analysis identified candidate immune exposures from TCR beta sequences and from how often those sequences occurred across donors. To decide whether each TCR beta V gene segment behaved as functional or pseudogenic, an earlier analysis of nearly 600 of the donors relied on high-throughput TCR beta sequencing. Alongside the repertoire data, information on donor age, sex, ethnicity and CMV serostatus was compiled. A later genetic analysis used genome-wide SNP genotypes for about 60% of the roughly 670 donors, treating that subset as a discovery cohort. Every repertoire in the discovery cohort had been generated on one and the same sequencing platform. Both class I and class II loci were covered by HLA typing, at four-digit resolution. Typing coverage varied by locus: roughly 629-640 donors for A, B, C, DRB1 and DQB1; roughly 560 for DQA1; approximately 570 for DPA1; 450 to 480 for DPB1. About five DR-DQ haplotypes were handled as single units for association and clustering because linkage in the cohort was strong. Across roughly 420 genotyped donors of the cohort, an average of about 240,000 unique TCR beta nucleotide sequences per donor were sequenced, and 15% to 20% of those sequences were non-productive.

The protocol used for the library was the immunoSEQ multiplex PCR assay. For the multiplex PCR, a mixture combining 60 forward primers for TCR Vbeta segments and 13 reverse primers for TCR Jbeta segments was used. Amplification of the CDR3 region of rearranged TCR beta genes was performed with a multiplex PCR assay on genomic DNA. The Illumina HiSeq System was used to sequence the amplified TCR beta libraries as 87-base-pair reads. The paper's processing steps were these. Across the roughly 670 repertoires, a later analysis counted tens of millions of unique TCR beta chains, roughly 11 million of which were shared by at least two donors. A nearest-neighbor algorithm error-corrected the raw reads and collapsed the reads into unique sequences, merging closely related sequences to remove PCR and sequencing errors. CDR3 sequences were aligned to IMGT reference sequences to assign V, D and J gene segments. Each retained sequence needed at least a six-nucleotide match to both a V gene segment and a J gene segment. Rearrangements were called productive when the CDR3 lacked stop codons and stayed in frame with V and J; all others were non-productive. CDR3 was defined according to IMGT convention as the region running from the second conserved V-encoded cysteine to the conserved J-encoded phenylalanine. Sequences without an unambiguous match to a single V gene segment were excluded from the earlier analysis of over 500 of the donors. An earlier analysis of approximately 590 of the donors classified V segments as functional when productive rearrangements were above 56.7% and as segregating when the standard deviation between donors was above 5%. A statistical classification framework was built to diagnose cytomegalovirus status from the catalog of TCR beta chain sequences. V and J gene assignment, in a later analysis, came from comparing TCR nucleotide sequences with IMGT/GENE-DB human TR gene sequences. Using the TCRdist pipeline, a later analysis assigned CDR3 sequences along with most-parsimonious VDJ recombination scenarios. In a later analysis, each TCR beta chain was defined by its CDR3 amino acid sequence together with its V-gene family, and reads without a unique V-gene family were excluded. To address suspected cross-contamination and a sequencing artifact, a later analysis removed under 600 highly shared, low-generation-probability nucleotide sequences. For each public chain, a later analysis derived a clonal expansion index from normalized ranks of inferred template counts within each repertoire. In a later analysis, generation probabilities were computed with a VDJ recombination model fitted to out-of-frame rearrangements, and the resulting probabilities were checked against IGoR. In a later analysis, hypergeometric tests were used to score TCR-TCR, TCR-HLA and TCR-CMV co-occurrence, with a repertoire-size bias correction applied to TCR pairs. False discovery rates were estimated in a later analysis by permuting HLA or CMV assignments 20 times. In a later analysis, co-occurring TCRs were grouped using DBSCAN, and TCRdist sequence similarity was added for clustering within HLA-allele-positive subsets. Repertoires with fewer than 30,000 or more than 120,000 public chains, plus five repertoires with anomalous nucleotide sharing, were excluded from co-occurrence clustering. TCRdb took this table from immuneACCESS and kept in-frame rearrangements with V and J called. Such tables lack part of the clones; where checked against another copy, unresolved V genes explain under half of the gap, and the rest is unexplained. The D gene and trimming were derived from the DNA, and the V and J assignments and clone size from that table. This sample lists hundreds of thousands of clones; approximately 84% were detected once. 0.2% to 0.3% of the sample goes to the ten largest clones.

The CDR3, from cysteine to phenylalanine, totals 15 residues. The only DNA kept is the CDR3, 45 bases in frame from the first base. The germline V gene supplies CDR1 SGHRS and CDR2 YFSETQ. Between the V and J ends, shortened by 1 base and 1 base respectively, the junction contains 11 bases. A word on this clone: It has no known antigen specificity. Per-nucleotide qualities are absent, and no much larger clonotype sits a single base away.

The cohort was made up of roughly 670 healthy bone marrow donors. Cohort members were all nominally healthy when sampled, although unrecorded immune exposures were likely present. The donor was CMV seronegative and belonged to the group of around 400 seronegative cohort members. Each donor provided a peripheral blood sample, and peripheral blood mononuclear cells were used for TCR beta sequencing. Genomic DNA extraction from the blood cell samples was performed with the Qiagen DNeasy Blood Extraction Kit. Points the paper makes about the study in general: A further reported finding was that TCR beta sequences accurately predicted the HLA-A and HLA-B alleles for most subjects in the first cohort. CMV serostatus was the only immune exposure information available for the cohort. Roughly uniform sequencing depth across donors was assumed in presence/absence analyses, although this assumption may not hold. This cohort had only TCR beta chains sequenced, and the lack of alpha or paired-chain data limited which features could be detected. According to a later analysis, TCR association rates differed among HLA loci, with DRB1 alleles showing the most associated TCRs and HLA-C alleles showing the fewest. Broadly in line with IMGT annotations, most TCR beta V segments showed up in productive rearrangements about 87% or about 30% of the time in an earlier analysis of several hundred of the donors. Specific HLA alleles were associated with over 15,000 TCR beta sequences at a false discovery rate of 0.05 in a later analysis. V-gene and J-gene trimming of TCR beta chains was associated with a missense DCLRE1C variant in a later genetic analysis, and the association was replicated in an independent cohort. In a later analysis, several top co-occurrence clusters were reported to appear linked to parvovirus B19, influenza, CMV and Epstein-Barr virus. While some public TCRs were present in many individuals, most TCR sequences turned up only very rarely across donors. Some IMGT-functional V segments, including TRBV6-2 and TRBV6-3, could not be distinguished by the 87-base-pair reads and were therefore excluded. According to a later analysis, most CMV-associated TCR beta chains appeared to be HLA-restricted, and the HLA associations seemed to be driven largely by CMV exposure. Linkage disequilibrium might explain the correlated functional status among segregating V segments, but an unknown experimental factor could not be ruled out. Compared with the roughly 720-donor mean, donors in an Asian-associated ancestry cluster had fewer N-insertions in productive TCRs, according to a later genetic analysis. Because counts were too low, some 16 rarely observed V segments, including chromosome 9 orphons, were excluded from the earlier analysis of some 540 of the donors. When HLA alleles, especially DR and DQ, strongly co-occurred, attributing TCR associations to individual alleles was difficult. The study listed 150 to 200 TCR beta chains as associated with cytomegalovirus. The classifier was reported to diagnose cytomegalovirus status with high specificity and sensitivity in both the original cohort and the validation cohort. In a later analysis, HLA-associated TCR beta chains showed more clonal expansion and lower generation probabilities than non-associated chains that were equally common. A group of highly shared sequence variants was considered likely to be a technical artifact of the sequencing pipeline. Because HLA typing was missing for some donors at each locus, association tests included only the typed subset. The authors suggested that the approach could potentially be extended to other disease states and immunological phenotypes. A few of the identified cytomegalovirus-associated TCR beta chains were confirmed in vitro to be specific for cytomegalovirus antigens.

Sequenced input: PBMCs. Here the chain combines TRBV5-1 and TRBJ1-1, with a weak D call of TRBD1 (5 bases match). The source is a girl aged 2 to 9 in good health and CMV-seronegative. This receptor has the CDR3 CASSLKSGRNTEAFF. Here is the DNA: TGCGCCAGCAGCTTGAAGTCAGGGCGGAACACTGAAGCTTTCTTT.